The TCR beta chain under discussion was sequenced for a study of beta chain features in type 1 diabetes. Study findings and constraints: The study left unresolved whether HLA type influences TCRB rearrangement. There were fewer insertions and more deletions at the VDJ junctions of type 1 diabetes patients.

The isolated RNA, all of it, was reverse transcribed, so expressed TCRB transcripts were what got sequenced. The method was immunoSEQ multiplex PCR; TCRdb's version includes in-frame clones alone and lacks a portion of them. The sample comprises 350,000 to 400,000 clones, about 14% of which are singletons, and approximately 0.02% rests with the top ten. Turning to this clone: The antigen remains undetermined.

Trimming took off 3 bases at V and 2 bases at J, with 10 bases between the two ends. The CDR3 loop spans 14 amino acids. Germline CDR1 KGHSH, CDR2 LQKENI. The source material was naive CD4+ T cells from blood. The chain employs TRBV18 and TRBJ1-1; D remains unclear. The TCR was taken from a woman aged 18-30 years in good health. DNA of the CDR3: TGTGCCAGCTCACCGCAGAGGGATAACACTGAAGCTTTCTTT. Translating it yields CASSPQRDNTEAFF. The variable domain in full, with the rest retrieved from reference TRBV18 and TRBJ1-1, is NAGVMQNPRHLVRRRGQEARLRCSPMKGHSHVYWYRQLPEEGLKFMVYLQKENIIDESGMPKERFSAEFPKEGPSILRIQQVVRGDSAAYFCASSPQRDNTEAFFGQGTRLTVV.